This T cell receptor (beta chain) appears in the sequencing data of a study of CD8 T cells in Susac syndrome. In blood CD8+ and CD4+ T cells, TCR beta underwent sequencing. The multiple sclerosis controls were treatment-naive patients with relapsing-remitting disease that was stable or active. Isolation of CD8+ and CD4+ T cells was performed negatively, whereas enrichment of TEMRA cells was done by FACS. An amount of RNA that ranged from roughly 0.45 to 1 ug was reverse transcribed with random hexamers. Amplification of TCR beta CDR3 used immunoSEQ multiplex PCR across 54 Vbeta and 13 Jbeta. TCRdb reprocessed the immunoSEQ multiplex PCR reads with MiXCR, giving one entry per CDR3 protein. The sample records approximately 200,000 distinct CDR3 sequences, 90% to 95% being singletons. The receptor was isolated from a human donor with multiple sclerosis. The sequenced sample consisted of CD8+ T cells from PBMCs.

CDR3 sequence reads: CASSPPAGRSTGELFF. CDR3 bases: TGTGCCAGCAGCCCCCCAGCGGGACGAAGCACCGGGGAGCTGTTTTTT. The rearrangement links TRBV7-9 to TRBJ2-2, with 7 bases aligning to TRBD2. The CDR3 is 16 residues long. V gave up 5 bases and J gave up 4 bases; unmatched junction bases: 10. Germline CDR1 SEHNR, CDR2 FQNEAQ (reference sequence).